This TCR beta chain was recovered during a study of T cell changes during pregnancy in multiple sclerosis. Using immunoSEQ multiplex PCR, the repertoire was profiled, and TCRdb retains in-frame clones only, with some absent. The data contain roughly 26,000 clones, approximately 89% of them singletons. Unmatched junction bases numbered 7, after V lost 3 bases and J lost 3 bases. The CDR3 spans 16 residues. Germline loops: CDR1 LGHNA, CDR2 YNFKEQ. The sequence came from a female donor with multiple sclerosis, enrolled in a pregnancy study. The sample consisted of CD8+ T cells from peripheral blood mononuclear cells, taken in the second trimester of pregnancy. The chain has TRBV4-2 and TRBJ2-3; TRBD1 agrees at 9 bases. In DNA form, the CDR3 reads TGTGCCAGCAGCCAGCCGGGACAGGGCGTGACAGATACGCAGTATTTT. This gives the protein CASSQPGQGVTDTQYF.